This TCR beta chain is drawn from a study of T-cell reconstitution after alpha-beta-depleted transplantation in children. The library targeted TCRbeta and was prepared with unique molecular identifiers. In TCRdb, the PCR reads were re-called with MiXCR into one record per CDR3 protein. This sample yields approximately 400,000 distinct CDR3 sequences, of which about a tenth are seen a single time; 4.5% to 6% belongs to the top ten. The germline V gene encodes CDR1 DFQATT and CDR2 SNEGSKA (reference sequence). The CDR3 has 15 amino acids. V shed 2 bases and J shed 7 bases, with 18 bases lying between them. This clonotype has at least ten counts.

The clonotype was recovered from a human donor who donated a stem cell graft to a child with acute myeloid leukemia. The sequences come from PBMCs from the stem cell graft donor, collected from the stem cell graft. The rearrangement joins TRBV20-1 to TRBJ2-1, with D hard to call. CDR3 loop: CSARMRLAMGNEQFF. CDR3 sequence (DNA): TGCAGTGCTAGAATGAGGTTAGCAATGGGGAATGAGCAGTTCTTC.